Sequencing of this TCR beta chain was carried out in a study of CD8 T cells in ankylosing spondylitis. Study observations and caveats: Characteristic, it appeared, of ankylosing spondylitis blood was a TCR beta motif of several highly homologous variants.

TCRdb independently ran MiXCR on the 5' RACE reads; one entry per CDR3 protein. In the table there are roughly 250,000 distinct CDR3 sequences, around 9.2% of which are singletons. This clonotype was picked up one time. No antigen is known for it. The CDR3 extends over 13 amino acids. Deletions cut 10 bases from V and 7 bases from J, with 16 bases between. V gene TRBV12-3 or TRBV12-4 combines with J gene TRBJ1-4; D is undetermined. The source of this sequence is a male donor with ankylosing spondylitis or in good health (not recorded which). Sequencing was performed on blood, either unsorted or a sorted T cell fraction (not recorded which). The CDR3 DNA reads TGTGCCATGGGCCTAGGGCTGCGTGAAAAACTGTTTTTT. Protein product: CAMGLGLREKLFF.